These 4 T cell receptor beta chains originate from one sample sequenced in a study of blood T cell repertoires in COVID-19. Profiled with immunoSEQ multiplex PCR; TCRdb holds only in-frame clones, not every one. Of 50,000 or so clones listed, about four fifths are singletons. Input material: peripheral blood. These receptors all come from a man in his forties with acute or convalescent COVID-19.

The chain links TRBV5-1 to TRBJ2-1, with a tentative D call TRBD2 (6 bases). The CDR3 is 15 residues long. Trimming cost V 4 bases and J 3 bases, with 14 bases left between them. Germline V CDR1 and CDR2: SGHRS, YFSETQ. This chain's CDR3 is CASSRTGDNYNEQFF. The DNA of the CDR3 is TGCGCCAGCAGCAGGACGGGAGACAACTACAATGAGCAGTTCTTC.

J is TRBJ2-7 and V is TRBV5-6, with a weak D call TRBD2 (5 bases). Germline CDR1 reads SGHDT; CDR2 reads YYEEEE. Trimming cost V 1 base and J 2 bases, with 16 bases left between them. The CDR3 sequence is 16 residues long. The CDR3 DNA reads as TGTGCCAGCAGCTTGTTCGTCAATCGAGGGCCCTACGAGCAGTACTTC. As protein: CASSLFVNRGPYEQYF.

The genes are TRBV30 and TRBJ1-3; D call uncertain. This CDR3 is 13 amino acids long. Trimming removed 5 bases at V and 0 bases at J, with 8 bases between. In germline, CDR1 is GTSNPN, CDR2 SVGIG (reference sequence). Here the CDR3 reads CAWCAISGNTIYF. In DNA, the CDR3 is TGTGCCTGGTGCGCTATCTCTGGAAACACCATATATTTT. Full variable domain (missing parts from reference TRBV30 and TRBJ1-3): SQTIHQWPATLVQPVGSPLSLECTVEGTSNPNLYWYRQAAGRGLQLLFYSVGIGQISSEVPQNLSASRPQDRQFILSSKKLLLSDSGFYLCAWCAISGNTIYFGEGSWLTVV.

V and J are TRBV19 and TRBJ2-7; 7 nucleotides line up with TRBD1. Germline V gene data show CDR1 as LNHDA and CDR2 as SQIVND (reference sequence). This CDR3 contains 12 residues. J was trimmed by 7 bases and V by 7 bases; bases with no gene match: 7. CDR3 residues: CASKRTQGEQYF. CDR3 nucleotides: TGTGCCAGTAAGAGAACACAGGGGGAGCAGTACTTC.